This paragraph covers one T cell receptor beta chain sequence. This clone's antigen is unknown. The data were taken from a study of CXCR3-negative and CXCR3-positive naive CD8 T cells (dated by TCRdb to the late 2010s). Background on the whole study: In total, some 130 million TRB reads were obtained, corresponding to roughly 1.5 +/- 0.3 million reads per library. For the TRBV-TRBJ cluster analysis, the naive subsets came from 5 donors, while the memory cells came from 3 donors. Diversity and physicochemical repertoire analyses covered over 10 donors pooled from two independent experiments. Overall study outcomes, separate from this receptor: TRBV-TRBJ usage was similar between naive CXCR3-negative and CXCR3-positive cells from the same donor, while memory cells showed distinct patterns. Freshly isolated PBMCs were used for most assays because CXCR3 expression went down partially after cryopreservation. Both naive subsets had comparably high repertoire diversity, while memory CD8+ T cells had much lower repertoire diversity. Because surface CD5, which is linked to self-reactivity in mice, was comparable between the naive subsets, TCR interaction strength was also inferred from the physicochemical properties of TRB CDR3s.

Sequenced using a NextSeq 550. The Human TCR Profiling Kit (MiLaboratory) was used to make UMI-labeled 5' RACE TRB cDNA libraries. The full amount of extracted RNA was used for cDNA synthesis, and the full amount of resulting cDNA was used for PCR amplification. Libraries were prepared in parallel with an identical number of PCR cycles. In the authors' own workflow: MIGEC and MiXCR extracted about 50,000 +/- 10,000 unique UMI-labeled TRB cDNA molecules per library, requiring at least two reads per UMI. Each library averaged about 38,000 +/- 11,000 functional in-frame TRB CDR3 nucleotide clonotypes without stop codons. After downsampling to 5000 UMI-labeled TRB molecules per sample, diversity metrics, including normalized Shannon-Wiener and Chao1, were computed in VDJtools. VDJtools was used to calculate clonotype-size-weighted physicochemical properties of the central five CDR3 residues, namely interaction energy, strength, volume and Kidera factor 4. TCRdb reprocessed the reads and provides one entry for every CDR3 protein sequence; no DNA is given. Here the V and J calls rest on TCRdb's processing, not on the authors' analysis. The sample table on file contains over 45,000 distinct CDR3 sequences. The ten most abundant clones make up approximately 15% of the sample.

Looking up the germline V gene yields CDR1 SQVTM and CDR2 ANQGSEA. The cysteine opens and the phenylalanine closes a CDR3 of 13 amino acids. DNA is not recorded here. For each CD8+ T cell subset, flow sorting was done in triplicate, and 250,000 to 300,000 cells per subset went directly into RLT lysis buffer. Peripheral blood mononuclear cells were isolated from buffy coats using standard density gradient centrifugation. Total RNA was extracted from sorted cells using an RNeasy Mini Kit. This TCR was sampled from a human donor in good health. Some clones in this sample may be carry-over from other donors' samples. The rearrangement joined TRBV29-1 to TRBJ2-1; no DNA is available, so the TRBD1 call from TCRdb remains unchecked. Sequenced sample: memory CD8+ T cells from blood. Interpreted using the paper, the cell subset or site label stands for: conventional CD8+ memory T cells (TMEM), sorted as controls. The CDR3 loop reads CSVVDDSYNEQFF.